This passage covers 3 T cell receptor beta chains from one sample sequenced in a study of beta chain features in type 1 diabetes. Every bit of the isolated RNA underwent reverse transcription, so sequencing read expressed TCRB transcripts. The data were produced by immunoSEQ multiplex PCR, yet TCRdb's version contains in-frame clones alone and is incomplete. Here the sample spans under 950,000 clones, about a sixth being singletons. The sequencing input was naive CD4+ T cells from blood. Source of these receptors: a woman aged 18-29 years in good health.

V usage is TRBV7-2 and J usage is TRBJ2-3, with 8 bases that match TRBD2. The germline gives CDR1 SGHTA, CDR2 FQGNSA. J was trimmed by 1 base and V by 2 bases; bases with no gene match: 5. There are 16 residues in the CDR3. The CDR3 here is CASSLRLTSGTDTQYF. CDR3 DNA: TGTGCCAGCAGCTTAAGGTTGACTAGCGGCACAGATACGCAGTATTTT.

J is TRBJ1-4 and V is TRBV11-2; D might be TRBD1 (5 bases). The CDR3 extends over 16 amino acids. The germline gives CDR1 SGHAT, CDR2 FQNNGV. The V end was cut by 5 bases, the J end by 4 bases, with 17 bases between. The CDR3 is CASSHRGKYVNEKLFF. The CDR3 bases are TGTGCCAGCAGCCACCGGGGGAAGTATGTTAATGAAAAACTGTTTTTT.

In this sample, this clone turned up once. This chain's CDR3 is CATNSGTSFHEQYF. As DNA, the CDR3 is TGTGCCACAAACTCCGGGACTAGCTTTCACGAGCAGTACTTC. This chain uses TRBV6-5 with TRBJ2-7, with TRBD2 matching over 9 bases. Germline V gene sequence: CDR1 MNHEY, CDR2 SVGAGI. This CDR3 is 14 amino acids long. Trimming removed 10 bases from V and 5 bases from J; junction bases left unmatched: 12.